The 9 T cell receptor beta chains in this list originate from one sample, sequenced in a study of ipilimumab plus nivolumab after autologous stem cell transplantation. Sequencing used immunoSEQ multiplex PCR; TCRdb keeps in-frame clones, though not all of them. The sample contains about 18,000 clones, roughly 85% of which appear only once. Sequences were derived from PBMCs, sampled in a trial of ipilimumab plus nivolumab as post-transplant consolidation. The receptors were gathered from a male donor with diffuse large B-cell lymphoma.

This chain uses TRBV7-2 with TRBJ2-5; TRBD2 might be the D (6 bases). Per germline, CDR1 SGHTA and CDR2 FQGNSA. The CDR3 has 15 residues. V was pared by 1 base and J by 5 bases, with 14 bases between. Written as DNA, the CDR3 is TGTGCCAGCAGCTTAGGTCGGGGACTCGGGGAGACCCAGTACTTC. Translating gives CASSLGRGLGETQYF.

The genes are TRBV6-5 and TRBJ2-5, with no clear D. The CDR3 is 15 amino acids. The germline V gene has CDR1 MNHEY and CDR2 SVGAGI. V gave up 8 bases and J gave up 4 bases, with 20 bases separating them. The CDR3 nucleotides are TGTGCCAGCTGCCCTAAGTGGGGTGTAGGAGAGACCCAGTACTTC. Protein: CASCPKWGVGETQYF.

The gene calls are TRBV4-2 and TRBJ1-2, with D possibly matching TRBD1 (5 bases). The CDR3 length is 16 residues. The germline V gene encodes CDR1 LGHNA and CDR2 YNFKEQ. V was clipped by 1 base and J by 7 bases, with 19 bases between them. CDR3 sequence reads: CASSQALIGGAFGYTF. The CDR3 bases are TGTGCCAGCAGCCAAGCCCTCATTGGAGGGGCTTTTGGCTACACCTTC.

The genes are TRBV7-9 and TRBJ1-2, with D unresolved. Germline-derived CDR1 and CDR2 are SEHNR and FQNEAQ (reference sequence). Trimming removed 5 bases from V and 7 bases from J, with 14 bases in between. The length of the CDR3 is 13 residues. CDR3 nucleotide sequence: TGTGCCAGCAGCCCCCGGACTGGGTTTGGCTACACCTTC. Protein product: CASSPRTGFGYTF.

Written as DNA, the CDR3 is TGCAGCGTTGGGGGGGGAGGGCGGAAAATCAGGGATACGCAGTATTTT. Protein: CSVGGGGRKIRDTQYF. This chain connects TRBV29-1 to TRBJ2-3; 7 nucleotides agree with TRBD2. Germline-derived CDR1 and CDR2 are SQVTM and ANQGSEA. Unmatched junction bases numbered 16, after V lost 4 bases and J lost 6 bases. This CDR3 spans 16 amino acids.

The chain links TRBV27 to TRBJ2-2; no reliable D call. The CDR3 is 14 amino acids. Deletions cut 6 bases from V and 5 bases from J, with 13 bases between. The germline V gene has CDR1 MNHEY and CDR2 SMNVEV (reference sequence). The CDR3 region is CASSSMGITGELFF. DNA of the CDR3: TGTGCCAGCAGCTCGATGGGGATTACCGGGGAGCTGTTTTTT.

V usage is TRBV13 and J usage is TRBJ1-1; unclear D gene. Germline-derived CDR1 and CDR2 are PRHDT and FYEKMQ (reference sequence). Between the trimmed V and J ends, which lost 5 bases and 1 base, there was a span of 17 bases. This CDR3 has 16 amino acids. The CDR3 DNA reads TGTGCCAGCAGCCACTTTGTTGTCACGGGGAACACTGAAGCTTTCTTT. This codes for CASSHFVVTGNTEAFF.

The genes are TRBV20-1 and TRBJ2-3; D is ambiguous. V was shortened by 5 bases and J by 7 bases, with 10 bases between the two germline ends. Germline V gene sequence: CDR1 DFQATT, CDR2 SNEGSKA (reference sequence). The length of the CDR3 is 11 residues. DNA of the CDR3: TGCAGTGCTTCGACTCAGAATACGCAGTATTTT. Translation gives CSASTQNTQYF.

The CDR3 loop reads CASSIPFRPDTQYF. The CDR3 nucleotides are TGTGCCAGTAGTATACCTTTCCGACCTGATACGCAGTATTTT. J is TRBJ2-3 and V is TRBV19, with D unresolved. Germline V lookup: CDR1 LNHDA, CDR2 SQIVND (reference sequence). This CDR3 is 14 amino acids long. V shed 2 bases and J shed 6 bases, with 12 bases lying between them.